The clone carrying this T cell receptor (beta chain) was seen only a few times. The antigen is unknown. Averaging about 116 mL, one heparinised blood draw came from each individual donor. Sorted populations all had greater than 98% purity. This record belongs to a study of beta chain features in type 1 diabetes. Germline values: CDR1 SEHNR, CDR2 FQNEAQ (reference sequence). Trimming removed 4 bases from V and 3 bases from J, with 9 bases in between. There are 13 residues in the CDR3. Every bit of the isolated RNA underwent reverse transcription, so sequencing read expressed TCRB transcripts. Generated by immunoSEQ multiplex PCR, the TCRdb table keeps only in-frame clones and is missing some. The table records 300,000 or so clones, roughly 9% of them present only once. Study-wide points: Significant though moderate, a shortening of TCRB CDR3s appeared in all four CD4+ subsets of Type 1 diabetes patients. Diminished insertions and augmented deletions at VDJ junctions characterized type 1 diabetes patients.

The V and J genes are TRBV7-9 and TRBJ1-1; no firm D call. Specimen: central memory CD4+ T cells from blood. This clonotype was obtained from a man in his thirties or forties with type 1 diabetes. CDR3 coding DNA: TGTGCCAGCAGCTGGAACGGGGACACTGAAGCTTTCTTT. It specifies CASSWNGDTEAFF. Full variable domain (outside the CDR3, taken from reference TRBV7-9 and TRBJ1-1): DTGVSQNPRHKITKRGQNVTFRCDPISEHNRLYWYRQTLGQGPEFLTYFQNEAQLEKSRLLSDRFSAERPKGSFSTLEIQRTEQGDSAMYLCASSWNGDTEAFFGQGTRLTVV.